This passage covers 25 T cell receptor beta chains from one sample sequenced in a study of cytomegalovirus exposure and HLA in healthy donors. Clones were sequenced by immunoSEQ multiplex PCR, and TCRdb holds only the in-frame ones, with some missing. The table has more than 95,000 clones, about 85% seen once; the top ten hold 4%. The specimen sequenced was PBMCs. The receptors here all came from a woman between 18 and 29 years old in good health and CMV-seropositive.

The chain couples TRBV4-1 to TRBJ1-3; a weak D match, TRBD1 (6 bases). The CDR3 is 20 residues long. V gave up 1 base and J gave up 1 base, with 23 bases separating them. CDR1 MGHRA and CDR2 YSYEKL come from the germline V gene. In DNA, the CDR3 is TGCGCCAGCAGCCAAGGATGGGACGGACAGAGCCTCTTATCTGGAAACACCATATATTTT. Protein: CASSQGWDGQSLLSGNTIYF.

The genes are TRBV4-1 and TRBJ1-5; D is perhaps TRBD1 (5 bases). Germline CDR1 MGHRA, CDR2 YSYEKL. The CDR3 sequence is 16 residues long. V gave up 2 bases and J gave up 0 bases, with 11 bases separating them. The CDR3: CASSQFQGFSNQPQHF. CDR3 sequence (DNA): TGCGCCAGCAGCCAATTTCAGGGATTTAGCAATCAGCCCCAGCATTTT.

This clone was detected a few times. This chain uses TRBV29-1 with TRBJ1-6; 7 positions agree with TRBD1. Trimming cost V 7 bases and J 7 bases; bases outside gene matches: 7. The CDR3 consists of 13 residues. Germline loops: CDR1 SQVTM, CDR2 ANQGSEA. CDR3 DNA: TGCAGCGCCAGACAGGGAATGAATTCACCCCTCCACTTT. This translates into CSARQGMNSPLHF.

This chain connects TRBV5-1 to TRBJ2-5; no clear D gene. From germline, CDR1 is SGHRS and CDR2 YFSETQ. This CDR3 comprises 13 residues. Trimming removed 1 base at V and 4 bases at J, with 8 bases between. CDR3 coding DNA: TGCGCCAGCAGCTTGCTTTTTCGAGAGACCCAGTACTTC. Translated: CASSLLFRETQYF.

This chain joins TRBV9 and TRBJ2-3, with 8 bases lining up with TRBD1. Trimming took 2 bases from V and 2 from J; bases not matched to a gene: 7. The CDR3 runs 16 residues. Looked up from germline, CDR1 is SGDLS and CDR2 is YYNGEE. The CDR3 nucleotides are TGTGCCAGCAGCGTCAACAGGGGGTGGGACACAGATACGCAGTATTTT. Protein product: CASSVNRGWDTDTQYF.

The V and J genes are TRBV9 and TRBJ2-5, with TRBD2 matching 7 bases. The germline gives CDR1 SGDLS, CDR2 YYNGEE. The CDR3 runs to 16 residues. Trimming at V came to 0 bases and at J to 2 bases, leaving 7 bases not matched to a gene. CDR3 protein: CASSVELGGGQETQYF. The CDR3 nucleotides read TGTGCCAGCAGCGTAGAACTTGGCGGGGGACAAGAGACCCAGTACTTC.

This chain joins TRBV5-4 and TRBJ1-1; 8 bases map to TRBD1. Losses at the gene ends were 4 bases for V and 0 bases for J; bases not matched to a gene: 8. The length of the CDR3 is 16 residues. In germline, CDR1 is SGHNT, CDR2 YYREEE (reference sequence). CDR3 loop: CASSVTGGGLNTEAFF. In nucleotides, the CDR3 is TGTGCCAGCAGCGTAACAGGGGGAGGGTTGAACACTGAAGCTTTCTTT.

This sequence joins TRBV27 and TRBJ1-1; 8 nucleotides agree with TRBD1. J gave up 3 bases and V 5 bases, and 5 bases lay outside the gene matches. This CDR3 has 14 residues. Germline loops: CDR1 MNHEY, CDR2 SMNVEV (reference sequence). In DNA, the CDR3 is TGTGCCAGCAGTCCCTGGACAGGGTACACTGAAGCTTTCTTT. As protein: CASSPWTGYTEAFF.

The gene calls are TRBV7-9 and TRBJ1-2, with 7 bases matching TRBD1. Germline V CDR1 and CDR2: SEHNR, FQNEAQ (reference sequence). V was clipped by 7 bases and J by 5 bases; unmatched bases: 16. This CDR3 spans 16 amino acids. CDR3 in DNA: TGTGCCAGCACCCGGGACAGCCAAGGAGGGAGATATGGCTACACCTTC. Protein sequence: CASTRDSQGGRYGYTF.

Here the CDR3 reads CASSTLHLGQGFDEQYF. CDR3 bases: TGTGCCAGCAGCACCCTCCACTTGGGACAGGGGTTCGACGAGCAGTACTTC. The chain couples TRBV11-3 to TRBJ2-7, with 10 bases aligning to TRBD1. There are 17 residues in the CDR3. Germline V gene data show CDR1 as SGHNT and CDR2 as YENEEA. The ends lost 5 bases at V and 5 bases at J; junction bases unmatched: 15.

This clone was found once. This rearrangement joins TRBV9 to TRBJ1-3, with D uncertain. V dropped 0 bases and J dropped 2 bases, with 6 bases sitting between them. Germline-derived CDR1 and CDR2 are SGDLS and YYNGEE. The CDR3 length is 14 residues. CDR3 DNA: TGTGCCAGCAGCGTAGGCCAGACTGGAAACACCATATATTTT. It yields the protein CASSVGQTGNTIYF.

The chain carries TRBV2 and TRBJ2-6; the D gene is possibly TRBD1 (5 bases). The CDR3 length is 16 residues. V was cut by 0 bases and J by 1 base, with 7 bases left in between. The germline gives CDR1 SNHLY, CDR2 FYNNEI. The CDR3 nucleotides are TGTGCCAGCAGTGAAGCCAGGGTGTCTGGGGCCAACGTCCTGACTTTC. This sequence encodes CASSEARVSGANVLTF.

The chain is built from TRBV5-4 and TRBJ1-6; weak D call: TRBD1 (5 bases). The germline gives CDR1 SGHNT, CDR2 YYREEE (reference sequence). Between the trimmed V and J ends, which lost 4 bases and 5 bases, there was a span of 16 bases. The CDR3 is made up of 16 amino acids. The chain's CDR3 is CASSAAPGVDNSPLHF. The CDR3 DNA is TGTGCCAGCAGCGCCGCACCGGGGGTCGATAATTCACCCCTCCACTTT.

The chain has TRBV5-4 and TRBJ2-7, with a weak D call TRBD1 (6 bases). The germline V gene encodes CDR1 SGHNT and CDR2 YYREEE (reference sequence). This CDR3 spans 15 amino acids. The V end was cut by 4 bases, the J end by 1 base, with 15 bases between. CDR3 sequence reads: CASSPRSGQSYEQYF. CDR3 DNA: TGTGCCAGCAGCCCACGATCCGGACAGTCCTACGAGCAGTACTTC.

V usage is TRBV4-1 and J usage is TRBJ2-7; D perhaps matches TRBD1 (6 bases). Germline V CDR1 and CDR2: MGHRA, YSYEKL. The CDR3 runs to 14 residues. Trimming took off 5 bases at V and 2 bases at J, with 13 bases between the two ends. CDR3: CASSYLTGTYEQYF. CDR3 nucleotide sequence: TGCGCCAGCAGCTATCTCACAGGGACCTACGAGCAGTACTTC.

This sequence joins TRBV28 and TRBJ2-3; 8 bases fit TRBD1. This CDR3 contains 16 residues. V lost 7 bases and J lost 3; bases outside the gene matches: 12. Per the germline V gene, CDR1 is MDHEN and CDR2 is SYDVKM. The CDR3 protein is CASTYTAGGGTDTQYF. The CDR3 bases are TGTGCCAGCACGTATACGGCAGGGGGCGGGACAGATACGCAGTATTTT.

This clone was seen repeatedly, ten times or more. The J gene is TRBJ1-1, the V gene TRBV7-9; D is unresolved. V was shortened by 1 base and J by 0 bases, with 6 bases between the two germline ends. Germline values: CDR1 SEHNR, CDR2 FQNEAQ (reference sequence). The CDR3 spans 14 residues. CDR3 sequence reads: CASSLGAMNTEAFF. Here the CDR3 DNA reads TGTGCCAGCAGCTTAGGAGCTATGAACACTGAAGCTTTCTTT. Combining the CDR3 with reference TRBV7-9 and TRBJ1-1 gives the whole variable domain DTGVSQNPRHKITKRGQNVTFRCDPISEHNRLYWYRQTLGQGPEFLTYFQNEAQLEKSRLLSDRFSAERPKGSFSTLEIQRTEQGDSAMYLCASSLGAMNTEAFFGQGTRLTVV.

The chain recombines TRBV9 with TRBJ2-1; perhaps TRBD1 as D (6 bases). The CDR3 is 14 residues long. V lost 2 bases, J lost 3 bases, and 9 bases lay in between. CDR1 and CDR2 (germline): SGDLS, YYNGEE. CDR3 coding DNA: TGTGCCAGCAGCGTCGCAGGGGACTACAATGAGCAGTTCTTC. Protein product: CASSVAGDYNEQFF.

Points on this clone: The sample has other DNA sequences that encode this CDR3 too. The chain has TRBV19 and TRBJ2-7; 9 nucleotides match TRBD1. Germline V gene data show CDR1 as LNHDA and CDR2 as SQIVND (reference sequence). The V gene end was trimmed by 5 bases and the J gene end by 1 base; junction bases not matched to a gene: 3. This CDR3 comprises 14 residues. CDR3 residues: CASSLQGASYEQYF. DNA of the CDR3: TGTGCCAGTAGTTTACAGGGGGCTTCCTACGAGCAGTACTTC.

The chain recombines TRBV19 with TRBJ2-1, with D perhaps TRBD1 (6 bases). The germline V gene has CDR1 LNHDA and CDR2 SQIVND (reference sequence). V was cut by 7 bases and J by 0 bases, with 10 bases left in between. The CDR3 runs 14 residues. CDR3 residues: CASTRGGSYNEQFF. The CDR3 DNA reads TGTGCCAGTACGAGAGGGGGCTCCTACAATGAGCAGTTCTTC. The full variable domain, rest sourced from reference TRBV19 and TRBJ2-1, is DGGITQSPKYLFRKEGQNVTLSCEQNLNHDAMYWYRQDPGQGLRLIYYSQIVNDFQKGDIAEGYSVSREKKESFPLTVTSAQKNPTAFYLCASTRGGSYNEQFFGPGTRLTVL.

CDR3 sequence (DNA): TGTGCCAGCAGCCCGGCGGCCTCCTACAATGAGCAGTTCTTC. Translating it yields CASSPAASYNEQFF. The chain uses TRBV7-8 and TRBJ2-1; D uncertain. The CDR3 loop spans 14 amino acids. Trimming took off 5 bases at V and 0 bases at J, with 8 bases between the two ends. The V gene's germline CDR1 is SGHVS and CDR2 FQNEAQ.

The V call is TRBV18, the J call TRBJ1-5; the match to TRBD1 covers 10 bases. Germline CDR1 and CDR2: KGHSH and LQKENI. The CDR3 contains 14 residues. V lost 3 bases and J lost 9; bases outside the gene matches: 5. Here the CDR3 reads CASSPGQGERPQHF. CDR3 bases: TGTGCCAGCTCACCCGGACAGGGGGAGAGGCCCCAGCATTTT. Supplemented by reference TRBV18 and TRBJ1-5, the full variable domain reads NAGVMQNPRHLVRRRGQEARLRCSPMKGHSHVYWYRQLPEEGLKFMVYLQKENIIDESGMPKERFSAEFPKEGPSILRIQQVVRGDSAAYFCASSPGQGERPQHFGDGTRLSIL.

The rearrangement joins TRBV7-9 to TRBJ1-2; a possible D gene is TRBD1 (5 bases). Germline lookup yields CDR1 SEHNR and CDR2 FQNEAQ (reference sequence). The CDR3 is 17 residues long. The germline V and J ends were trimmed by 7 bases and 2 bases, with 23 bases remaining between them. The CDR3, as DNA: TGTGCCAGCATAAGGAGGGGTATGGGGGAGCGAAACTATGGCTACACCTTC. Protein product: CASIRRGMGERNYGYTF.

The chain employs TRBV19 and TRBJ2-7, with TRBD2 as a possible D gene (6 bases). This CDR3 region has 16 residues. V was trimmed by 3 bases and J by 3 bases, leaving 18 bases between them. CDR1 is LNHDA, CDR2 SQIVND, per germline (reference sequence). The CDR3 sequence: CASSIVFLGGLYEQYF. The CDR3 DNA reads TGTGCCAGTAGTATCGTGTTCCTGGGGGGACTCTACGAGCAGTACTTC.

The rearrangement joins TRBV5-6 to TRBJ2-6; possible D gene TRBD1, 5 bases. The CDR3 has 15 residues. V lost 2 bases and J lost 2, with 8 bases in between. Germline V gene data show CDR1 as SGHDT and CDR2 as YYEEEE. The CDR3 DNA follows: TGTGCCAGCAGCTTCAGGGTGGCTGGGGCCAACGTCCTGACTTTC. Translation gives CASSFRVAGANVLTF.